The present entry profiles one TCR beta chain with its context. The data derive from a study of shared clonotypes between healthy human individuals. As defined, naive CD8 cells were CD45RO-negative and positively selected for CCR7, with terminally differentiated effector memory CD45RA+ cells excluded. Every subset had its genomic DNA shared out evenly among several immunoSEQ plates. It was roughly 190 ng DNA, 25,000 to 35,000 T cell genomes, that sorted-subset replicate PCRs used. The protocol was immunoSEQ multiplex PCR, while the TCRdb copy is restricted to in-frame clones and leaves out a portion. The data show around 2.1 million clones, approximately 94% seen once. The receptor was derived from a man aged 18 to 30 in good health. Some clones in this sample may be carry-over from other donors' samples. Sample: naive CD8+ T cells from PBMCs.

CDR3 sequence: CASSSTGRLTMGYTF. CDR3 nucleotides: TGTGCCAGCAGTTCCACAGGGAGATTAACTATGGGCTACACCTTC. The chain recombines TRBV6-5 with TRBJ1-2; D possibly corresponds to TRBD1 (6 bases). Between the trimmed V and J ends, which lost 4 bases and 8 bases, there was a span of 20 bases. CDR3 size: 15 residues. The germline CDR1 and CDR2 sequences are MNHEY and SVGAGI.